A selection of T cell receptor beta chains follows, all from one sample in a study of cytomegalovirus exposure and HLA in healthy donors. The method was immunoSEQ multiplex PCR; TCRdb's version includes in-frame clones alone and lacks a portion of them. The sample gives around 190,000 clones, roughly 82% of which show up once; approximately 1.2% is in the top ten. Sequenced material: PBMCs. Receptors were obtained from a girl aged 2 to 9 in good health and CMV-seropositive. The CDR3 runs from the conserved cysteine through the conserved F or W. The D gene is left open where the match is weak. Clone sizes are given selectively: once, few, many, or a class where the clone is expanded.

d_gene	v_gene	abundance	j_gene	CDR3nt	CDR3aa
TRBD1	TRBV5-1	few	TRBJ1-1	TGCGCCAGCTCTGGGACAGGGTTGAACACTGAAGCTTTCTTT	CASSGTGLNTEAFF
NA	TRBV4-1	NA	TRBJ2-2	TGCGCCAGCAGCCCATCGGACAGTCTCACCGGGGAGCTGTTTTTT	CASSPSDSLTGELFF
NA	TRBV6-5	NA	TRBJ1-6	TGTGCCAGCAGTTACCAGGGTGCGTCCTATAATTCACCCCTCCACTTT	CASSYQGASYNSPLHF
NA	TRBV9	NA	TRBJ1-6	TGTGCCAGCAGCGAGTCCGGGGGGGCCGGTAATTCACCCCTCCACTTT	CASSESGGAGNSPLHF
TRBD1	TRBV27	NA	TRBJ1-2	TGTGCCAGCAGCACACGACAGGGTACCTATGGCTACACCTTC	CASSTRQGTYGYTF
NA	TRBV6-5	NA	TRBJ1-6	TGTGCCAGCAGTCCCCCGGGGGTGAATTCACCCCTCCACTTT	CASSPPGVNSPLHF
NA	TRBV2	NA	TRBJ2-5	TGTGCCAGCAGTGACCCGGGAGTGGGGGAGCAGTACTTC	CASSDPGVGEQYF
NA	TRBV6-4	NA	TRBJ2-1	TGTGCCAGCAGTCCTGACAGGAGCTCCTACAATGAGCAGTTCTTC	CASSPDRSSYNEQFF
TRBD1	TRBV9	few	TRBJ2-2	TGTGCCAGCAGCGATAGACAGGGGTTCACCGGGGAGCTGTTTTTT	CASSDRQGFTGELFF
NA	TRBV6-5	NA	TRBJ1-2	TGTGCCAGCAGTTACTCGGGAGGTCGTAACTATGGCTACACCTTC	CASSYSGGRNYGYTF
NA	TRBV12-5	NA	TRBJ2-2	TGTGCTAGTGGTTACATTATAGACAGGTACACCGGGGAGCTGTTTTTT	CASGYIIDRYTGELFF
NA	TRBV23-1	NA	TRBJ1-5	TGCGCCAGCTTTCTCCGGCCCGGGTCCGAGCATTTT	CASFLRPGSEHF
NA	TRBV6-4	NA	TRBJ2-2	TGTGCCAGCAGTGACTCGACAGAAGTGGAGGGCCTGAGCACCGGGGAGCTGTTTTTT	CASSDSTEVEGLSTGELFF
NA	TRBV6-5	NA	TRBJ2-7	TGTGCCAGCAGTTACTCGAGAAGGGACTTCAACTACGAGCAGTACTTC	CASSYSRRDFNYEQYF
TRBD1	TRBV18	NA	TRBJ1-1	TGTGCCAGCTCCCCGCTTCAGGACAGGGGACCTTCGAACACTGAAGCTTTCTTT	CASSPLQDRGPSNTEAFF
NA	TRBV7-9	NA	TRBJ1-1	TGTGCCAGCAGCTTCACAGCGACAGCGAACACTGAAGCTTTCTTT	CASSFTATANTEAFF
NA	TRBV5-1	NA	TRBJ2-7	TGCGCCAGCAGCTGGAACAGGGACCCCTCCTACGAGCAGTACTTC	CASSWNRDPSYEQYF
NA	TRBV27	NA	TRBJ2-2	TGTGCCAGCACCCTACGCGGCGGGACGGACAACACCGGGGAGCTGTTTTTT	CASTLRGGTDNTGELFF
TRBD1	TRBV5-4	NA	TRBJ1-2	TGTGCCAGCAGCCAGCGGACAGGGCCTAATGGCTACACCTTC	CASSQRTGPNGYTF
NA	TRBV2	once	TRBJ2-5	TGTGCCAGCAGTGTGAGAGGGGGTGGTTGGGAGACCCAGTACTTC	CASSVRGGGWETQYF
TRBD1	TRBV15	NA	TRBJ1-2	TGTGCCACCAGCAGAGATCAAGGGACAGCTAACTATGGCTACACCTTC	CATSRDQGTANYGYTF
NA	TRBV6-4	NA	TRBJ2-6	TGTGCCAGCAGTGACTCTTGGGGAGTCGGGGCCAACGTCCTGACTTTC	CASSDSWGVGANVLTF
NA	TRBV18	NA	TRBJ1-1	TGTGCCAGCTCACCAACCACCAGGGGGAACACTGAAGCTTTCTTT	CASSPTTRGNTEAFF
TRBD2	TRBV6-1	NA	TRBJ2-3	TGTGCCAGCAGTGAATTCGGGGACTACCCGCGCACAGATACGCAGTATTTT	CASSEFGDYPRTDTQYF
TRBD2	TRBV4-1	NA	TRBJ2-1	TGCGCCAGCAGCCACCAAGAAGGGGGACTAGCGGGGTCCTCCTACAATGAGCAGTTCTTC	CASSHQEGGLAGSSYNEQFF
NA	TRBV18	NA	TRBJ2-7	TGTGCCAGCTCACCACTAGAGGGGGACTCCTACGAGCAGTACTTC	CASSPLEGDSYEQYF
NA	TRBV9	NA	TRBJ1-4	TGTGCCAGCAGCGTAGCCCCGGGGGGAGTGGGGGAAAAACTGTTTTTT	CASSVAPGGVGEKLFF
NA	TRBV5-1	NA	TRBJ2-1	TGCGCCAGCGCGGAAGCCCAGACCTACAATGAGCAGTTCTTC	CASAEAQTYNEQFF
NA	TRBV2	NA	TRBJ1-2	TGTGCCAGCAGTTCCGACGGGGGGCGAACAGGTGGCTACACCTTC	CASSSDGGRTGGYTF
TRBD1	TRBV9	few	TRBJ1-1	TGTGCCAGCAGCGCGGACAGGCTCACTGAAGCTTTCTTT	CASSADRLTEAFF
TRBD2	TRBV6-5	few	TRBJ2-2	TGTGCCAGCAGTTACTCACTAGCGGCCGGGGAGCTGTTTTTT	CASSYSLAAGELFF
TRBD1	TRBV27	NA	TRBJ1-5	TGTGCCAGCAGTCTTAACGGACAGGGAGGTCAGCCCCAGCATTTT	CASSLNGQGGQPQHF
TRBD1	TRBV27	NA	TRBJ2-2	TGTGCCAGCAGTTTCGACAGGGTAGGCGGGGAGCTGTTTTTT	CASSFDRVGGELFF
TRBD2	TRBV7-2	NA	TRBJ2-3	TGTGCCAGCAGCTTATGGACTAGCGGGAGCCCCACAGATACGCAGTATTTT	CASSLWTSGSPTDTQYF
NA	TRBV9	NA	TRBJ1-1	TGTGCCAGCAGTAACAGGAACACTGAAGCTTTCTTT	CASSNRNTEAFF
NA	TRBV2	NA	TRBJ1-1	TGTGCCAGCAGTGACAGCACTATACAGGGTCGGACTGAAGCTTTCTTT	CASSDSTIQGRTEAFF
NA	TRBV9	once	TRBJ2-6	TGTGCCAGCAGCGTTGGGGCACGCCTCCTCTCTGGGGCCAACGTCCTGACTTTC	CASSVGARLLSGANVLTF
TRBD1	TRBV28	NA	TRBJ2-6	TGTGCCAGCAGGAGACAGGGGGGCTCTGGGGCCAACGTCCTGACTTTC	CASRRQGGSGANVLTF
TRBD1	TRBV7-3	NA	TRBJ2-1	TGTGCCAGCAGCCCAAGGGGGGACAGGCGTGAGCAGTTCTTC	CASSPRGDRREQFF
NA	TRBV5-4	NA	TRBJ1-2	TGTGCCAGCAGCTTGGGAGACACCAAATTCTATGGCTACACCTTC	CASSLGDTKFYGYTF
NA	TRBV27	NA	TRBJ1-5	TGTGCCAGCAGTCCTCTCGGTCAGCCCCAGCATTTT	CASSPLGQPQHF
NA	TRBV11-3	NA	TRBJ1-2	TGTGCCAGCAGCGTTCCAGGTCACTATGGCTACACCTTC	CASSVPGHYGYTF
TRBD2	TRBV4-2	NA	TRBJ2-3	TGTGCCAGCAGCCCCCTTACACTAGCGGCTAGCACAGATACGCAGTATTTT	CASSPLTLAASTDTQYF
NA	TRBV11-3	NA	TRBJ1-1	TGTGCCAGCAGCTTCGGGACATCGAACACTGAAGCTTTCTTT	CASSFGTSNTEAFF
TRBD1	TRBV5-4	NA	TRBJ2-1	TGTGCCAGCAGCTCACAGGGGACAGGGGCGCCCAATGAGCAGTTCTTC	CASSSQGTGAPNEQFF
TRBD1	TRBV6-1	NA	TRBJ2-1	TGTGCCAGCAGAGGGGACAGCCAGAGATACAATGAGCAGTTCTTC	CASRGDSQRYNEQFF
NA	TRBV11-2	NA	TRBJ2-1	TGTGCCAGCAGCTTAGAACTACTCATCTCCTACAATGAGCAGTTCTTC	CASSLELLISYNEQFF
NA	TRBV5-4	NA	TRBJ2-5	TGTGCCAGCAGCTTGCTGTCCGGGGAAGAGACCCAGTACTTC	CASSLLSGEETQYF
NA	TRBV9	NA	TRBJ2-7	TGTGCCAGCAGCGGCGGGACTGCTGCCTACGAGCAGTACTTC	CASSGGTAAYEQYF
NA	TRBV9	NA	TRBJ2-1	TGTGCCAGCAGGATTACCATCCCTCGAGGCGACAATGAGCAGTTCTTC	CASRITIPRGDNEQFF
TRBD2	TRBV11-2	NA	TRBJ2-1	TGTGCCAGCAGCTTAACTAGCGGGTCCAATGAGCAGTTCTTC	CASSLTSGSNEQFF
NA	TRBV5-1	NA	TRBJ2-3	TGCGCCAGCAGCTTGGAACCCCCGGGACATGTAGAGGATACGCAGTATTTT	CASSLEPPGHVEDTQYF
TRBD1	TRBV5-6	NA	TRBJ2-2	TGTGCCAGCAGCTGGGGACTTGGACAGGGGGCGGACTCTGGGGAGCTGTTTTTT	CASSWGLGQGADSGELFF
NA	TRBV10-3	NA	TRBJ2-7	TGTGCCATCAGTGAGTCGAGGGACTACGAGCAGTACTTC	CAISESRDYEQYF
NA	TRBV11-2	NA	TRBJ2-7	TGTGCCAGCAGCTTAGTTGCGGGCGGAGGGTCCGAGCAGTACTTC	CASSLVAGGGSEQYF